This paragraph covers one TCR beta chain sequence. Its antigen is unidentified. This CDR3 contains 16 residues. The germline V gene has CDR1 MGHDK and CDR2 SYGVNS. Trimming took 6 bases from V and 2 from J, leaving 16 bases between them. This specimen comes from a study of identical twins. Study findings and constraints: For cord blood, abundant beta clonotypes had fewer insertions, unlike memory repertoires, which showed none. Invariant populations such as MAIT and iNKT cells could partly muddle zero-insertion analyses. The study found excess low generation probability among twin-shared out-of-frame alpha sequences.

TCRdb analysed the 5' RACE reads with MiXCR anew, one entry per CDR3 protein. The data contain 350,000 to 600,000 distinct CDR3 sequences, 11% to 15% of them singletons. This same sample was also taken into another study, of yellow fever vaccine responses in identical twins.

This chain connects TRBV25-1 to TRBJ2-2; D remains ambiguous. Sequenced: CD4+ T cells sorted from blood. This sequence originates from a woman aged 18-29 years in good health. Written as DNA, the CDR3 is TGTGCCAGCAGCCCCTATTTTGTGCCAAACACCGGGGAGCTGTTTTTT. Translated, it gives CASSPYFVPNTGELFF.